This entry lists 14 T cell receptor beta chains sequenced from one sample in a study of blood T cell repertoires in COVID-19. Some clones are missing from TCRdb's copy, which holds only in-frame ones; the method was immunoSEQ multiplex PCR. The sample includes 70,000 to 95,000 clones, around four fifths of them seen just once. Sequencing used peripheral blood. The receptors originated from an elderly man with active or convalescent COVID-19.

The rearrangement links TRBV7-9 to TRBJ2-5, with D perhaps TRBD2 (6 bases). The CDR3 spans 15 residues. CDR1 and CDR2 from the germline V gene are SEHNR and FQNEAQ (reference sequence). V lost 5 bases and J 5 bases, leaving 18 bases between the germline ends. CDR3 protein: CASSRPLTSMETQYF. CDR3 bases: TGTGCCAGCAGCCGTCCGCTAACTAGCATGGAGACCCAGTACTTC.

The chain recombines TRBV2 with TRBJ2-4; tentative D call: TRBD2 (6 bases). Germline V CDR1 and CDR2: SNHLY, FYNNEI. The CDR3 totals 13 residues. Trimming removed 6 bases from V and 6 bases from J, with 12 bases in between. The DNA for the CDR3 is TGTGCCAGCAGCGCCAGGGAGGTAAACATTCAGTACTTC. Amino acid sequence: CASSAREVNIQYF.

The genes are TRBV6-5 and TRBJ2-1; TRBD2 matches at 9 bases. V lost 6 bases and J lost 4; bases outside the gene matches: 7. The CDR3 loop spans 15 amino acids. In germline, CDR1 is MNHEY, CDR2 SVGAGI. CDR3 nucleotide sequence: TGTGCCAGCAGCGAGACTAGCGGCAGATACAATGAGCAGTTCTTC. Translating gives CASSETSGRYNEQFF.

The chain couples TRBV6-6 to TRBJ1-2, with 7 bases lining up with TRBD1. The trim removed 7 bases at V and 4 bases at J, leaving 6 bases unmatched. Germline values: CDR1 MNHNY, CDR2 SVGAGI (reference sequence). CDR3 length: 13 residues. The CDR3 spells CASKRDRSYGYTF. The CDR3 nucleotides are TGTGCCAGCAAGAGGGACAGATCCTATGGCTACACCTTC.

The chain links TRBV6-6 to TRBJ1-2; 7 bases fit TRBD1. CDR1 MNHNY and CDR2 SVGAGI come from the germline V gene (reference sequence). With 5 bases clipped from V and 0 bases from J, the junction kept 6 bases outside the gene matches. CDR3 length equals 15 residues. This CDR3 reads CASSTGTATNYGYTF. The CDR3 bases are TGTGCCAGCAGTACCGGGACAGCTACTAACTATGGCTACACCTTC.

Only a few counts were recorded for this clone. The V call is TRBV29-1, the J call TRBJ2-1, with 8 bases aligning to TRBD2. This CDR3 region has 15 residues. J lost 2 bases, V lost 7 bases, and 10 bases had no gene match. CDR1 SQVTM and CDR2 ANQGSEA come from the germline V gene. The CDR3, as DNA: TGCAGCGCCCGGCGCGGGCGGGAGGCCTACAATGAGCAGTTCTTC. This gives the protein CSARRGREAYNEQFF.

This clone was recorded a few times. The V gene is TRBV2, the J gene TRBJ1-2; TRBD1 agrees at 8 bases. CDR3 length: 13 amino acids. From germline, CDR1 is SNHLY and CDR2 FYNNEI. Losses at the gene ends were 3 bases for V and 7 bases for J; bases not matched to a gene: 4. CDR3 in DNA: TGTGCCAGCAGTGAGGACAGGGCGAGTGGCTACACCTTC. Translated, it gives CASSEDRASGYTF.

With regard to this clone: Other DNA sequences from this sample encode an identical CDR3 as well. The chain carries TRBV10-3 and TRBJ2-1; 8 bases fit TRBD2. CDR1 is ENHRY and CDR2 is SYGVKD in the germline V gene. The CDR3 runs to 15 residues. V shed 2 bases, J shed 4 bases, and the junction held 4 bases outside the gene matches. The CDR3 sequence is CAISERAGGYNEQFF. DNA for the CDR3: TGTGCCATCAGTGAGAGGGCGGGAGGTTACAATGAGCAGTTCTTC.

V gene TRBV6-5 combines with J gene TRBJ2-6; 8 nucleotides align to TRBD1. Losses at the gene ends were 9 bases for V and 1 base for J; bases not matched to a gene: 2. The CDR3 has 14 residues. Germline CDR1 reads MNHEY; CDR2 reads SVGAGI. CDR3 sequence: CASRQGSGANVLTF. CDR3 bases: TGTGCCAGTAGACAGGGGTCTGGGGCCAACGTCCTGACTTTC.

This clone was detected a few times. The chain links TRBV5-6 to TRBJ1-1; maybe TRBD1 (5 bases). Looked up from germline, CDR1 is SGHDT and CDR2 is YYEEEE. This CDR3 spans 15 amino acids. V was pared by 1 base and J by 4 bases, with 14 bases between. The CDR3 loop is CASSLSAGRGTEAFF. The CDR3 bases are TGTGCCAGCAGCTTGTCGGCAGGGAGGGGCACTGAAGCTTTCTTT. Looking up the rest from reference TRBV5-6 and TRBJ1-1 gives the full variable domain: DAGVTQSPTHLIKTRGQQVTLRCSPKSGHDTVSWYQQALGQGPQFIFQYYEEEERQRGNFPDRFSGHQFPNYSSELNVNALLLGDSALYLCASSLSAGRGTEAFFGQGTRLTVV.

CDR3 sequence reads: CATSYRGARGTDTQYF. CDR3 DNA sequence: TGTGCCACCAGTTATCGGGGGGCGCGTGGCACAGATACGCAGTATTTT. J is TRBJ2-3 and V is TRBV24-1; TRBD2 is a possible D gene (7 bases). The CDR3 is 16 amino acids. Germline V lookup: CDR1 KGHDR, CDR2 SFDVKD. Trimming took off 6 bases at V and 1 base at J, with 16 bases between the two ends.

The chain carries TRBV4-1 and TRBJ1-2, with a possible D match to TRBD1 (5 bases). The CDR3 is 16 amino acids. In germline, CDR1 is MGHRA, CDR2 YSYEKL. Trimming pared 1 base from V and 4 bases from J, leaving 16 bases between. CDR3 DNA sequence: TGCGCCAGCAGCCAAGTTATGACCAGGGAGGGCTATGGCTACACCTTC. It is translated as CASSQVMTREGYGYTF.

The genes are TRBV27 and TRBJ1-6, with a possible D match to TRBD1 (6 bases). Germline assignment: CDR1 MNHEY and CDR2 SMNVEV (reference sequence). Trimming left V 5 bases short and J 7 bases short, with 15 bases between. CDR3 size: 15 residues. The CDR3 DNA follows: TGTGCCAGCAGTCCCAACAGGGTCGGGAATTCACCCCTCCACTTT. Translating it yields CASSPNRVGNSPLHF.

CDR3 loop: CASRKGEAIGYTF. DNA for the CDR3: TGTGCCAGCAGGAAAGGGGAGGCTATTGGCTACACCTTC. J is TRBJ1-2 and V is TRBV7-9, with D perhaps matching TRBD1 (5 bases). V lost 6 bases to trimming and J lost 7 bases, with 15 bases between them. The CDR3 totals 13 residues. CDR1 is SEHNR, CDR2 FQNEAQ, per germline (reference sequence).